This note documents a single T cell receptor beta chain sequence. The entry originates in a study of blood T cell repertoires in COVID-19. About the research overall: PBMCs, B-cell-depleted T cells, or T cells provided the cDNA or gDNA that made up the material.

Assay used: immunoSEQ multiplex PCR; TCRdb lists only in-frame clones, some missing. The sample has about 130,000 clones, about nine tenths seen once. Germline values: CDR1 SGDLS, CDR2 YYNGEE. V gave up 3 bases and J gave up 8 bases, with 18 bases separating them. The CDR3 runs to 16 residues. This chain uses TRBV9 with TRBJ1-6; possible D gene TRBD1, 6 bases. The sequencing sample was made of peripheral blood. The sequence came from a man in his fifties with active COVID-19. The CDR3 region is CASSDNRATGYSPLHF. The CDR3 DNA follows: TGTGCCAGCAGCGACAACAGGGCCACGGGTTATTCACCCCTCCACTTT.